The 7 T cell receptor beta chains in this list originate from one sample, sequenced in a study of vaccination and CD4 T cells after COVID-19. Documented treatment: approximately nine-day PBMC culture with coronavirus spike peptide pools or control peptides (ViraFEST assay). CD4+ T cells of the unexposed donor were collected before the COVID-19 pandemic (2011-2018). An Oncomine TCR Beta short-read assay was used to sequence the DNA from cultured CD4+ T cells. Cultured CD4+ T cells were the source of extracted genomic DNA. TCRdb re-called the PCR reads with MiXCR, one entry per CDR3 protein. The data show 8,500 to 13,000 distinct CDR3 sequences, just under 30% seen once. For these TCRs, the target antigens are not known. Sequenced sample: CD4+ T cells from blood, cultured in vitro. All receptors derive from a human donor in good health.

This clonotype was seen more than once but under ten times. Here the CDR3 reads CASSYRQSNQPQHF. CDR3 DNA sequence: TGTGCCAGCAGTTACCGGCAGTCCAATCAGCCCCAGCATTTT. The chain has TRBV6-5 and TRBJ1-5; D is ambiguous. V was cut by 2 bases and J by 3 bases, with 8 bases left in between. CDR1 is MNHEY and CDR2 is SVGAGI in the germline V gene. The CDR3 runs to 14 residues.

With respect to this clonotype: It may be a read error: a sequence one base away is much more abundant. This sequence joins TRBV18 and TRBJ2-3; D is ambiguous. The V gene's germline CDR1 is KGHSH and CDR2 LQKENI. The CDR3 totals 15 residues. CDR3 nucleotide sequence: TGTGCCAGCTCAACACTACCGCAAAACACAGTTACGCAGTATTTT. As protein: CASSTLPQNTVTQYF.

This clonotype was observed a handful of times. The V call is TRBV27, the J call TRBJ2-5; 8 nucleotides match TRBD1. The trim removed 5 bases at V and 5 bases at J, leaving 10 bases unmatched. The CDR3 covers 15 residues. Per germline, CDR1 MNHEY and CDR2 SMNVEV (reference sequence). The CDR3: CASSPPQGAGETQYF. The CDR3 DNA is TGTGCCAGCAGTCCCCCGCAGGGGGCCGGGGAGACCCAGTACTTC.

The gene calls are TRBV5-4 and TRBJ1-2, with TRBD1 identical over 9 bases. The CDR3 length is 14 residues. Germline-derived CDR1 and CDR2 are SGHNT and YYREEE (reference sequence). Unmatched junction bases numbered 3, after V lost 2 bases and J lost 4 bases. CDR3 amino acids: CASSFGDRVYGYTF. Here the CDR3 DNA reads TGTGCCAGCAGCTTCGGGGACAGGGTCTATGGCTACACCTTC. The full variable domain, completed using reference TRBV5-4 and TRBJ1-2, is ETGVTQSPTHLIKTRGQQVTLRCSSQSGHNTVSWYQQALGQGPQFIFQYYREEENGRGNFPPRFSGLQFPNYSSELNVNALELDDSALYLCASSFGDRVYGYTFGSGTRLTVV.

The chain combines TRBV7-3 with TRBJ2-1; 12 nucleotides align to TRBD2. CDR1 and CDR2 from the germline V gene are SGHTA and FQGTGA. The V and J ends lost 1 base and 6 bases, in that order; junction bases with no gene match: 7. The CDR3 covers 17 residues. The CDR3 bases are TGTGCCAGCAGCTTAAGGACTAGCGGGAAATCCCCCAATGAGCAGTTCTTC. Translated: CASSLRTSGKSPNEQFF.

The V and J genes are TRBV6-2 or TRBV6-3 and TRBJ1-5, with D possibly being TRBD1 (6 bases). CDR1 is MNHEY, CDR2 SVGEGT, per germline. V was trimmed by 6 bases and J by 3 bases, leaving 15 bases between them. The CDR3 covers 15 residues. The CDR3 here is CASRDGQLLNQPQHF. For the CDR3, the DNA is TGTGCCAGCAGAGACGGACAGTTACTCAATCAGCCCCAGCATTTT.

The CDR3 is CASSQSRTDTQYF. The CDR3 bases are TGCGCCAGCAGCCAAAGCCGGACAGATACGCAGTATTTT. The V and J genes are TRBV4-3 and TRBJ2-3; D gene unclear. Germline assignment: CDR1 LGHNA and CDR2 YSLEER. V lost 2 bases and J 3 bases, leaving 6 bases between the germline ends. The length of the CDR3 is 13 residues.